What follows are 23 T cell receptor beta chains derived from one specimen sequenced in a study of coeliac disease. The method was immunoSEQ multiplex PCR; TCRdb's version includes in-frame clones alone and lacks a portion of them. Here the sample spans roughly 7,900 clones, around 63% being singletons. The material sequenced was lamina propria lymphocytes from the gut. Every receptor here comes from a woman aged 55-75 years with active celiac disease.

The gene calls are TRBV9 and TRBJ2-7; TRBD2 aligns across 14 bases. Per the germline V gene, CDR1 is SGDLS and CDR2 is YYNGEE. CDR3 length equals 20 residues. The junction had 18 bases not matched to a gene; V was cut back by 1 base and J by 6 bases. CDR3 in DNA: TGTGCCAGCAGCGTATCCCTCAGGGGGACTAGCGGGAGTTCTCGAGGCGAGCAGTACTTC. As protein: CASSVSLRGTSGSSRGEQYF.

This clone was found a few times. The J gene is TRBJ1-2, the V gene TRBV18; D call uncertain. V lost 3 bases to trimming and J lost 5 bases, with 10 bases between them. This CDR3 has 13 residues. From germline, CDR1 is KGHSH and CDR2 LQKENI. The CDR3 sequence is CASSPEQSYGYTF. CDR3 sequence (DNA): TGTGCCAGCTCACCCGAACAGTCTTATGGCTACACCTTC.

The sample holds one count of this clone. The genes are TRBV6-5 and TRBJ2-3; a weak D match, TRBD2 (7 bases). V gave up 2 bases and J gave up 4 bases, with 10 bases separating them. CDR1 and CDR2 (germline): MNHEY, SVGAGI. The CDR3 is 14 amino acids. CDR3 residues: CASSYRGGADTQYF. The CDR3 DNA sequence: TGTGCCAGCAGTTACAGGGGGGGAGCAGATACGCAGTATTTT.

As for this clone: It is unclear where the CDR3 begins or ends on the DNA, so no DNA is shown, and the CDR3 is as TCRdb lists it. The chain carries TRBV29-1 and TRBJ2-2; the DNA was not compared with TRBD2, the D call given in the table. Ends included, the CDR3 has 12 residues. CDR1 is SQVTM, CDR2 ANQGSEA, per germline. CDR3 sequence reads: CSAWRRAGELFF.

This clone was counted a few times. The CDR3 sequence is CAISVGQADNEQFF. CDR3 sequence (DNA): TGTGCCATCAGTGTGGGACAGGCGGACAATGAGCAGTTCTTC. The chain joins TRBV10-3 to TRBJ2-1; the match to TRBD1 covers 8 bases. The CDR3 is 14 residues long. J gave up 5 bases and V 4 bases, and 4 bases lay outside the gene matches. CDR1 and CDR2 (germline): ENHRY, SYGVKD.

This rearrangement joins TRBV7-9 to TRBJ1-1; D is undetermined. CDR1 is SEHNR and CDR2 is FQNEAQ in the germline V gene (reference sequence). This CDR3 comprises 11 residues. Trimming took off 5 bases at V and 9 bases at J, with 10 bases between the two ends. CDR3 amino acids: CASSDTTKAFF. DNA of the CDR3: TGTGCCAGCAGCGATACTACGAAAGCTTTCTTT.

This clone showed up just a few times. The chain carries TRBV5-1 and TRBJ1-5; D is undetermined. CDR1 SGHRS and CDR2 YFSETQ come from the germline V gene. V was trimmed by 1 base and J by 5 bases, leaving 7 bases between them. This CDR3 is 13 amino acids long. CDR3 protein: CASSLTADQPQHF. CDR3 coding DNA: TGCGCCAGCAGCTTGACAGCAGATCAGCCCCAGCATTTT.

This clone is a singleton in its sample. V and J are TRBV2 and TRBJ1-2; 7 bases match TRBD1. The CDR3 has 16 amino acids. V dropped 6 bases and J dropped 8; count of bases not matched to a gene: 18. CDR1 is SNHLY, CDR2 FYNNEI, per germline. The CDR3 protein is CASSLLTGSDSGGYTF. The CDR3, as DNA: TGTGCCAGCAGCCTATTGACAGGGTCGGATAGTGGGGGCTACACCTTC.

The CDR3 DNA reads as TGTGCCAGCAGCTTATGTGGGAGGGACCTAAATCAGCCCCAGCATTTT. Translated, it gives CASSLCGRDLNQPQHF. This chain connects TRBV7-3 to TRBJ1-5, with a possible D match to TRBD1 (5 bases). V was cut by 2 bases and J by 4 bases, with 15 bases left in between. The CDR3 has 16 residues. The germline gives CDR1 SGHTA, CDR2 FQGTGA.

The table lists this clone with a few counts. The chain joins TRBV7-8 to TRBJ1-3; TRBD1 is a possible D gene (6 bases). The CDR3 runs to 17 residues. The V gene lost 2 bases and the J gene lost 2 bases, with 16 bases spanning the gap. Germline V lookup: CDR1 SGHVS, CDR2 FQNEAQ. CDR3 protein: CASSLPLRGSTGNTIYF. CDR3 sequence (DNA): TGTGCCAGCAGCTTACCTCTCAGGGGATCAACTGGAAACACCATATATTTT.

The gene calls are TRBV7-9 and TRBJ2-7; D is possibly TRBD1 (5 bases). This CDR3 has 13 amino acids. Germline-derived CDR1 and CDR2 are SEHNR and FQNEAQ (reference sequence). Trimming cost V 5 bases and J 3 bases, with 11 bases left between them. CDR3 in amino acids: CASSPAGFYEQYF. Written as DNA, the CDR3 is TGTGCCAGCAGCCCAGCAGGGTTCTACGAGCAGTACTTC.

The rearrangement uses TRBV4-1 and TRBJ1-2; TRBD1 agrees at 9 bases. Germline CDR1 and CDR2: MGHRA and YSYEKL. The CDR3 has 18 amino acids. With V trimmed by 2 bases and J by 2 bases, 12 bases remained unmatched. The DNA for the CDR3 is TGCGCCAGCAGCCAACCGGGACAGGGCTCTACTATCAACTATGGCTACACCTTC. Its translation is CASSQPGQGSTINYGYTF.

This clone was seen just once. The CDR3 reads CASSPRGREVNTEAFF. CDR3 DNA: TGTGCCAGCTCACCAAGAGGTCGGGAGGTGAACACTGAAGCTTTCTTT. The chain carries TRBV18 and TRBJ1-1; D is unclear. The CDR3 covers 16 residues. CDR1 and CDR2 (germline): KGHSH, LQKENI. Trimming left V 2 bases short and J 0 bases short, with 13 bases between. Based on the CDR3 plus reference TRBV18 and TRBJ1-1, the full variable domain is NAGVMQNPRHLVRRRGQEARLRCSPMKGHSHVYWYRQLPEEGLKFMVYLQKENIIDESGMPKERFSAEFPKEGPSILRIQQVVRGDSAAYFCASSPRGREVNTEAFFGQGTRLTVV.

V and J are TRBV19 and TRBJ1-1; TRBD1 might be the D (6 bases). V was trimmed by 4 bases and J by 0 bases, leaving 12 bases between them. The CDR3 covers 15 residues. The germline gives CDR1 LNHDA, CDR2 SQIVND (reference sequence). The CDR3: CASSTSTGLNTEAFF. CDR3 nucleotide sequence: TGTGCCAGTAGTACCTCCACAGGGTTGAACACTGAAGCTTTCTTT.

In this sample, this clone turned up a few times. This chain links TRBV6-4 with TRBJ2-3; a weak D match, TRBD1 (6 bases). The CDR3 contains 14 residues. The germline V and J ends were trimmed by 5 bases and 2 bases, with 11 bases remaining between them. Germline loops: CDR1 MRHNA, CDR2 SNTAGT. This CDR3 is CASSPTGLTDTQYF. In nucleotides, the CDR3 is TGTGCCAGCAGTCCCACAGGGCTCACAGATACGCAGTATTTT.

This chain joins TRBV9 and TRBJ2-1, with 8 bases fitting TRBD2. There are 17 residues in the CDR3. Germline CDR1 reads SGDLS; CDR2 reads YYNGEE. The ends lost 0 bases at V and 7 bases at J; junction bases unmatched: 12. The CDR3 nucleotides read TGTGCCAGCAGCGTAGTAGGTAGCGGGGACTCCCGGAATGAGCAGTTCTTC. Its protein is CASSVVGSGDSRNEQFF. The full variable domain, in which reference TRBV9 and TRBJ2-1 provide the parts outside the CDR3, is DSGVTQTPKHLITATGQRVTLRCSPRSGDLSVYWYQQSLDQGLQFLIQYYNGEERAKGNILERFSAQQFPDLHSELNLSSLELGDSALYFCASSVVGSGDSRNEQFFGPGTRLTVL.

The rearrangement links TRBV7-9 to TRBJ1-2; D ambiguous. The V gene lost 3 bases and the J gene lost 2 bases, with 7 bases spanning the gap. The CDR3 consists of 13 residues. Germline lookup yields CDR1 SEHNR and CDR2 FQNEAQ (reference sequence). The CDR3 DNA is TGTGCCAGCAGCTTGGGCAGAAACTATGGCTACACCTTC. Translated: CASSLGRNYGYTF.

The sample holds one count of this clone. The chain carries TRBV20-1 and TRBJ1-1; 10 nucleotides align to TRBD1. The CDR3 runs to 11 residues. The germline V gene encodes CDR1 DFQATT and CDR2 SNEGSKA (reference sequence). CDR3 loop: CARQGATEAFF. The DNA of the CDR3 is TGCGCCCGACAGGGGGCCACTGAAGCTTTCTTT.

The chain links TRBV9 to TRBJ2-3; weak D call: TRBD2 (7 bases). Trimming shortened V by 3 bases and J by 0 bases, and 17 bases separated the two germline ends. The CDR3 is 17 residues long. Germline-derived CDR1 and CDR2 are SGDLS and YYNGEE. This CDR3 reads CASSDRRGGPSTDTQYF. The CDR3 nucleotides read TGTGCCAGCAGCGACAGGAGGGGGGGACCTAGCACAGATACGCAGTATTTT.

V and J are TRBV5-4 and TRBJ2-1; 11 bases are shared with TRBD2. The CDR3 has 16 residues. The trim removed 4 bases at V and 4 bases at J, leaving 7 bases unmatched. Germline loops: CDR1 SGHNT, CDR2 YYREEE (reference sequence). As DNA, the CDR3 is TGTGCCAGCAGCCCCACTACTAGCGGGGGATACAATGAGCAGTTCTTC. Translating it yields CASSPTTSGGYNEQFF.

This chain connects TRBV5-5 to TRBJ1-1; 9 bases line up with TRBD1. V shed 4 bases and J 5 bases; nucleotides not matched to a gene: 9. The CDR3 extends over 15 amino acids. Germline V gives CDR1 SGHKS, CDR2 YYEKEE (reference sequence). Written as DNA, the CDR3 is TGTGCCAGCAGCCGAAGAGGACAGGGGAGGACTGAAGCTTTCTTT. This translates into CASSRRGQGRTEAFF.

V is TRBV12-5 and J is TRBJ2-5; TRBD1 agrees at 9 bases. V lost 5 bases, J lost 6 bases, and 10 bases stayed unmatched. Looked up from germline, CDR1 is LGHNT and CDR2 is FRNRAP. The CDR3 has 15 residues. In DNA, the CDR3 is TGTGCTAGTGGTCAGCCACCGGGACAGGGAAAGACCCAGTACTTC. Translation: CASGQPPGQGKTQYF.

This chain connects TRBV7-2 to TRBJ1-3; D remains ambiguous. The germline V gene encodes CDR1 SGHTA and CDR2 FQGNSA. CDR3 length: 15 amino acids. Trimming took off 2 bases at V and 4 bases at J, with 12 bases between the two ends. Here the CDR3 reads CASSLTPPVGNTIYF. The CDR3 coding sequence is TGTGCCAGCAGCTTAACACCTCCAGTCGGAAACACCATATATTTT.